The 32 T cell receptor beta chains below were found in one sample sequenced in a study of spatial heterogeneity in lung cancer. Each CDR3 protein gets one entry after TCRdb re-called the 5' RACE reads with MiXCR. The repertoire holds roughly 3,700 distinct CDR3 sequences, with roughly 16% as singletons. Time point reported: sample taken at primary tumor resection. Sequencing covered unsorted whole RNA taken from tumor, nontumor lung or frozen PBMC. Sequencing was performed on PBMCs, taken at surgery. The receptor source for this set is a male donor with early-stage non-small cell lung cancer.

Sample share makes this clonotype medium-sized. The CDR3 bases are TGTGCCAGCAGTGGGGACTCCAGCTCCTACGAGCAGTACTTC. It specifies CASSGDSSSYEQYF. The rearrangement uses TRBV28 and TRBJ2-7; D may be TRBD2 (6 bases). The CDR3 consists of 14 residues. Germline V gives CDR1 MDHEN, CDR2 SYDVKM. V was cut by 5 bases and J by 0 bases, with 11 bases left in between.

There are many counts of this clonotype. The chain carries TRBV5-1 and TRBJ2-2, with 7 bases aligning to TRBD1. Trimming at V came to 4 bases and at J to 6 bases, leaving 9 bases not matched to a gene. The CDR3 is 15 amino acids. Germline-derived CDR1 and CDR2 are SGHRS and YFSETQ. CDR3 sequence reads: CASSALDRASGELFF. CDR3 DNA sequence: TGCGCCAGCAGCGCATTAGACAGGGCTTCCGGGGAGCTGTTTTTT.

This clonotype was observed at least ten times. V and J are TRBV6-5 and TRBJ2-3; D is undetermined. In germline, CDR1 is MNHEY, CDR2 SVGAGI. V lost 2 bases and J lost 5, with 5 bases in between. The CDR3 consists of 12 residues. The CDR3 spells CASSYGEDTQYF. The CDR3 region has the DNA TGTGCCAGCAGTTACGGAGAAGATACGCAGTATTTT.

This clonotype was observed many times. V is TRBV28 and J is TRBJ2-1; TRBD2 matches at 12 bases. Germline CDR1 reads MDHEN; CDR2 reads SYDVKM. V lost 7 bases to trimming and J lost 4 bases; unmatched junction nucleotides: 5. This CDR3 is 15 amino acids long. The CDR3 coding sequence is TGTGCCAGCAATCCTGGACTAGCGGGGTACAATGAGCAGTTCTTC. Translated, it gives CASNPGLAGYNEQFF.

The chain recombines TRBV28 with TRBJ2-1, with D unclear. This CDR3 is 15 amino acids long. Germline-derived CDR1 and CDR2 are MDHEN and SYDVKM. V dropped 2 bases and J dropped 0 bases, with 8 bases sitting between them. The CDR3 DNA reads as TGTGCCAGCAGTTTACTGGGGTCCTCCTACAATGAGCAGTTCTTC. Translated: CASSLLGSSYNEQFF.

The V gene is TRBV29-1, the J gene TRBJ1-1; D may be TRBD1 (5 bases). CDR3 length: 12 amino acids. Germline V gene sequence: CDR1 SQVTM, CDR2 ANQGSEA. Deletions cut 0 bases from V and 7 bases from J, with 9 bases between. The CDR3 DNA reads TGCAGCGTTGAAGATGTGGGGCTTGAAGCTTTCTTT. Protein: CSVEDVGLEAFF.

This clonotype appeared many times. CDR3 in DNA: TGTGCCAGCAGCTTAGGGGGAGCGGCAGATACGCAGTATTTT. This encodes CASSLGGAADTQYF. The chain has TRBV7-2 and TRBJ2-3; D is possibly TRBD2 (5 bases). This CDR3 comprises 14 residues. Between the trimmed V and J ends, which lost 1 base and 4 bases, there was a span of 9 bases. CDR1 SGHTA and CDR2 FQGNSA come from the germline V gene.

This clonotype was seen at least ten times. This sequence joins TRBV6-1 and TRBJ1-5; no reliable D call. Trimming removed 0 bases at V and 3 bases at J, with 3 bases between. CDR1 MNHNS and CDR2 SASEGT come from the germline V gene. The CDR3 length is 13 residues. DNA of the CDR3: TGTGCCAGCAGTGAAGCGTCCAATCAGCCCCAGCATTTT. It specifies CASSEASNQPQHF.

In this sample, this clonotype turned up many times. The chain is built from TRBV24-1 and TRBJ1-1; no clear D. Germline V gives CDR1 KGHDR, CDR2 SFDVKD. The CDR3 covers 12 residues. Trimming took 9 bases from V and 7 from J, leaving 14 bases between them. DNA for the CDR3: TGTGCCACCGAATCCAGCCGGGGTGAAGCTTTCTTT. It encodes CATESSRGEAFF.

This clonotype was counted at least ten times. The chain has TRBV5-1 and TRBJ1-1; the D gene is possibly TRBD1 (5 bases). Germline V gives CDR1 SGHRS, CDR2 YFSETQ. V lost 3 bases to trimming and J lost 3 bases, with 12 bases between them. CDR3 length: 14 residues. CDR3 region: CASSSGRGDTEAFF. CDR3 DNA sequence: TGCGCCAGCAGCTCCGGGCGAGGGGACACTGAAGCTTTCTTT. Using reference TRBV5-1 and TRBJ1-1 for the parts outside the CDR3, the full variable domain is KAGVTQTPRYLIKTRGQQVTLSCSPISGHRSVSWYQQTPGQGLQFLFEYFSETQRNKGNFPGRFSGRQFSNSRSEMNVSTLELGDSALYLCASSSGRGDTEAFFGQGTRLTVV.

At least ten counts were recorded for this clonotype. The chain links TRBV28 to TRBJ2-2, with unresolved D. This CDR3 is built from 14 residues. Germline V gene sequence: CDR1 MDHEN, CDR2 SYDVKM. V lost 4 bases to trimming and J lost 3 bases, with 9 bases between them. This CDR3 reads CASSSDRYTGELFF. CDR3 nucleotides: TGTGCCAGCAGTTCGGACCGATACACCGGGGAGCTGTTTTTT.

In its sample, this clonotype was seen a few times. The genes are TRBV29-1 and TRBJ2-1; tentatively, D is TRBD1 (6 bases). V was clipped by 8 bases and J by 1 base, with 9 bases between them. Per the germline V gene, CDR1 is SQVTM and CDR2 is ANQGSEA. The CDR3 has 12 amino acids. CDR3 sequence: CSYRESYNEQFF. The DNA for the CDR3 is TGCAGCTACAGGGAATCCTACAATGAGCAGTTCTTC.

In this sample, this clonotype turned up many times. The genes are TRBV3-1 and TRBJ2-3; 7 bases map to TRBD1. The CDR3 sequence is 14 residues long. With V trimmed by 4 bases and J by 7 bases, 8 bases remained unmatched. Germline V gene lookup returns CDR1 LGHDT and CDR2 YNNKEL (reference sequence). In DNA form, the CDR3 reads TGTGCCAGCAGCCGCCTCGACAGGGCAAATACGCAGTATTTT. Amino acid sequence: CASSRLDRANTQYF.

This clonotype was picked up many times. The CDR3 here is CASSQEGTGVGYEQYF. CDR3 bases: TGCGCCAGCAGCCAAGAGGGGACAGGGGTCGGGTACGAGCAGTACTTC. V gene TRBV4-1 combines with J gene TRBJ2-7, with TRBD1 matching 10 bases. This CDR3 contains 16 residues. The junction had 6 bases not matched to a gene; V was cut back by 0 bases and J by 4 bases. Per the germline V gene, CDR1 is MGHRA and CDR2 is YSYEKL.

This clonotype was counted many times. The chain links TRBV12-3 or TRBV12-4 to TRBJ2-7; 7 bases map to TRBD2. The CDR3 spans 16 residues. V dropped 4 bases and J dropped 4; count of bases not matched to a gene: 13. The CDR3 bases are TGTGCCAGCAGTTCTTTCGGGGGGAATGGGGAATACGAGCAGTACTTC. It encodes CASSSFGGNGEYEQYF.

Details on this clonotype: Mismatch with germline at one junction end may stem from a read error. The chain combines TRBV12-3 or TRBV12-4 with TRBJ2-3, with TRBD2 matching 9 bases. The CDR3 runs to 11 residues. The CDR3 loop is CASTRLSGGHF. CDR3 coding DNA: TGTGCCAGCACCCGACTTAGCGGGGGCCATTTT.

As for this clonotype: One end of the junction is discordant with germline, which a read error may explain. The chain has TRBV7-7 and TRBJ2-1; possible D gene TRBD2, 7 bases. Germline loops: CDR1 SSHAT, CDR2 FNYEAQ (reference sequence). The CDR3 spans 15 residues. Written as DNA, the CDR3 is TGTGCTAGCAGCTTAGCTGGCGGGGGCCGGAATGAGCAGTTCTTC. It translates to CASSLAGGGRNEQFF.

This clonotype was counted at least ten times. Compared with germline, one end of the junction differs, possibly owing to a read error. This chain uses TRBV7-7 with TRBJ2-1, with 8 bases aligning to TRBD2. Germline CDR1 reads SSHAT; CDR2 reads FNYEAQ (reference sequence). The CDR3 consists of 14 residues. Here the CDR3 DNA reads TGTGCTAGCAGCGGGGGAAATGGCCGGGGTGAGCAGTTCTTC. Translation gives CASSGGNGRGEQFF.

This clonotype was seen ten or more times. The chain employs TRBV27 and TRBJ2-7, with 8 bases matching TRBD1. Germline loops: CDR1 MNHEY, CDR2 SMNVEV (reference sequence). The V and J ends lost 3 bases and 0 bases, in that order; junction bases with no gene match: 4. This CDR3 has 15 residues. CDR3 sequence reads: CASSFGQGSSYEQYF. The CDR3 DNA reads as TGTGCCAGCAGTTTCGGACAGGGTAGCTCCTACGAGCAGTACTTC.

The CDR3 sequence: CASSLVPEYEQYF. The CDR3 bases are TGTGCCAGCAGCTTAGTCCCAGAGTACGAGCAGTACTTC. The genes are TRBV11-2 and TRBJ2-7; D unresolved. The CDR3 covers 13 residues. V was clipped by 1 base and J by 4 bases, with 8 bases between them. Per germline, CDR1 SGHAT and CDR2 FQNNGV.

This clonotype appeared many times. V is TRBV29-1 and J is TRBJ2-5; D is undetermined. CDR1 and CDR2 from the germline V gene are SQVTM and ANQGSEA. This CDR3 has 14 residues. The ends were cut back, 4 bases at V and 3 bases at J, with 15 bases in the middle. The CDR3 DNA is TGCAGCGTTGCCTTATTGGCGATAGAAGAGACCCAGTACTTC. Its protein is CSVALLAIEETQYF.

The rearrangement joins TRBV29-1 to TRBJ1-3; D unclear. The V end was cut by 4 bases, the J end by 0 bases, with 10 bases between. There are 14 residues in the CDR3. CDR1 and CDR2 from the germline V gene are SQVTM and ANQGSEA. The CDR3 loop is CSVAEGYSGNTIYF. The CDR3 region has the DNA TGCAGCGTTGCCGAGGGCTACTCTGGAAACACCATATATTTT.

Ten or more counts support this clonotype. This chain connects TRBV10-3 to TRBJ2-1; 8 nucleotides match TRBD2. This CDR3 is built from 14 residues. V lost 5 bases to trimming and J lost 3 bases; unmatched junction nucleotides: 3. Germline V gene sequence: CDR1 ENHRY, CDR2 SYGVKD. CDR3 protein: CAISFLAGYNEQFF. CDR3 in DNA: TGTGCCATCAGTTTTCTAGCGGGCTACAATGAGCAGTTCTTC.

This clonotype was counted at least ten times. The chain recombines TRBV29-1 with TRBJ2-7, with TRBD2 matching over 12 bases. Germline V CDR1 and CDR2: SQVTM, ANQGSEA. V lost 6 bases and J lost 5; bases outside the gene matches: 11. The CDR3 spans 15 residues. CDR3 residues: CSVQRTSGDFDEQYF. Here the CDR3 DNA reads TGCAGCGTCCAGAGGACTAGCGGGGATTTCGACGAGCAGTACTTC.

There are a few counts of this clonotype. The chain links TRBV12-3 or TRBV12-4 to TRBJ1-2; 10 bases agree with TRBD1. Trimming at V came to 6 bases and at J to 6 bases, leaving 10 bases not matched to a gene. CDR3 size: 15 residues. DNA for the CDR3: TGTGCCAGCAGACCGCCGGGGACAGGGGCAGATGGCTACACCTTC. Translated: CASRPPGTGADGYTF.

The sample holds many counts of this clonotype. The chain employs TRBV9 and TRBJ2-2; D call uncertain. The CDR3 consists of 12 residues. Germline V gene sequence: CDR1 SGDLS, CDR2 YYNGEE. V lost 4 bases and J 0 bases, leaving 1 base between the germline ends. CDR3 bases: TGTGCCAGCAGCCCGAACACCGGGGAGCTGTTTTTT. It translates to CASSPNTGELFF.

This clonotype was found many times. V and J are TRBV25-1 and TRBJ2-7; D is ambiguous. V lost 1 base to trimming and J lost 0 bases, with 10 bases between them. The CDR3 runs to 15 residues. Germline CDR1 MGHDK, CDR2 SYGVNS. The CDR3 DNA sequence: TGTGCCAGCAGTGAATCGGGCGCCAGCTCCTACGAGCAGTACTTC. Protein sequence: CASSESGASSYEQYF.

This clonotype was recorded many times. The CDR3 DNA reads TGTGCCAGCAGCCAAGCCGGGGTAACTAATGAAAAACTGTTTTTT. Translated, it gives CASSQAGVTNEKLFF. The chain links TRBV14 to TRBJ1-4; D call uncertain. V was clipped by 1 base and J by 1 base, with 7 bases between them. The germline gives CDR1 SGHDN, CDR2 FVKESK. The CDR3 has 15 amino acids.

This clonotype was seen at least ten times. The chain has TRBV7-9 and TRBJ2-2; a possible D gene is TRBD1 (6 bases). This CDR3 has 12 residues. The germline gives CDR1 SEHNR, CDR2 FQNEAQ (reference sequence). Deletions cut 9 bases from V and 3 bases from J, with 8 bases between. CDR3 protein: CARDSDTGELFF. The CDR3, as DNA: TGTGCCAGGGACAGTGACACCGGGGAGCTGTTTTTT. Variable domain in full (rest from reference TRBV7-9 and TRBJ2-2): DTGVSQNPRHKITKRGQNVTFRCDPISEHNRLYWYRQTLGQGPEFLTYFQNEAQLEKSRLLSDRFSAERPKGSFSTLEIQRTEQGDSAMYLCARDSDTGELFFGEGSRLTVL.

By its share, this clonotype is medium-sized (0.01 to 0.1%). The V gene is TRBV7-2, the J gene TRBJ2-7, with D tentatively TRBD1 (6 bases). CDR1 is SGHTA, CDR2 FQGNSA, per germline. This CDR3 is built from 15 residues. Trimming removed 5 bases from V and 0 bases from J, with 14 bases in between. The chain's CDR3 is CASSPGASSSYEQYF. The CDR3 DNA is TGTGCCAGCAGCCCAGGGGCTTCGAGCTCCTACGAGCAGTACTTC.

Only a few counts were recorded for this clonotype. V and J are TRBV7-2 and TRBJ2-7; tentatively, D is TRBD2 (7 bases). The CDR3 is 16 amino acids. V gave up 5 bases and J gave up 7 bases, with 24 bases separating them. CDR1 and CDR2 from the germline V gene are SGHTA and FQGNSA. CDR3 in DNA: TGTGCCAGCAGCCCTAGGTGGGCGGGGGCCGCCGGTGAGCAGTACTTC. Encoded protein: CASSPRWAGAAGEQYF. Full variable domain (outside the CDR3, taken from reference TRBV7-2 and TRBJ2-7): GAGVSQSPSNKVTEKGKDVELRCDPISGHTALYWYRQSLGQGLEFLIYFQGNSAPDKSGLPSDRFSAERTGGSVSTLTIQRTQQEDSAVYLCASSPRWAGAAGEQYFGPGTRLTVT.

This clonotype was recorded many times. The CDR3 DNA is TGCAGCGTTGCCGGCACATATTCAGATACGCAGTATTTT. Protein: CSVAGTYSDTQYF. The rearrangement links TRBV29-1 to TRBJ2-3; no reliable D call. V lost 4 bases to trimming and J lost 4 bases, with 12 bases between them. The CDR3 length is 13 residues. Germline V gene lookup returns CDR1 SQVTM and CDR2 ANQGSEA.